This TCR beta chain was recovered during a study of vaccination and CD4 T cells after COVID-19. Study at large: Of the convalescent patients, who were SARS-CoV-2 positive by nasal swab PCR, under 10 had mild and one severe disease. The stimulus for the cells was overlapping spike peptides derived from SARS-CoV-2, HCoV-NL63, HCoV-OC43 and HCoV-229E.

Treatment denoted: roughly ten-day PBMC culture with coronavirus spike peptide pools or control peptides (ViraFEST assay). V trimming: 2 bases; J trimming: 1 base; junction bases outside the gene matches: 0. The CDR3 contains 14 residues. Details on this clonotype: No antigen is known for it.

The Oncomine TCR Beta short-read assay was applied to DNA of cultured CD4+ T cells. Via MiXCR, TCRdb re-called the PCR reads, giving one row per CDR3 protein. Among about 15,000 distinct CDR3 sequences listed, approximately 29% were seen once. This receptor was obtained from a human donor with COVID-19. The chain links TRBV12-3 or TRBV12-4 to TRBJ2-3; 7 bases line up with TRBD2. Sample: cultured CD4+ T cells from blood. In nucleotides, the CDR3 is TGTGCCAGCAGTTTACTAGCGGGCACAGATACGCAGTATTTT. Protein sequence: CASSLLAGTDTQYF.